This record concerns one TCR beta chain sequence. This record comes from a study of blood T cell repertoires in COVID-19. On the study more broadly: There were acute and convalescent COVID-19 samples, and they came from the United States, Italy and Spain. In each case, the material was cDNA or gDNA derived from T cells, B-cell-depleted T cells, or PBMCs.

Original handling: Estimation of nucleated cell counts was performed using reference gene primer amplification. Measured with immunoSEQ multiplex PCR; TCRdb has only the in-frame clones, and not every one. Clonal size and the V and J genes are those of that table, whereas D and trimming came from the DNA. Here the sample spans around 250,000 clones, 80% to 90% being singletons. The CDR3 spans 14 residues. J was trimmed by 10 bases and V by 0 bases; bases with no gene match: 8. The germline gives CDR1 SGHAT, CDR2 FQNNGV. Donors of Cohort 3 who recovered were those that had two negative PCRs, clearance, or symptom resolution.

This clonotype was sampled from a young man who had recovered from COVID-19. Specimen: PBMCs or T cells enriched from blood (not recorded which). V usage is TRBV11-2 and J usage is TRBJ1-2, with 7 positions matching TRBD1. The DNA of the CDR3 is TGTGCCAGCAGCTTAGACCCCCTACAGGGGCACTACACCTTC. As protein: CASSLDPLQGHYTF.